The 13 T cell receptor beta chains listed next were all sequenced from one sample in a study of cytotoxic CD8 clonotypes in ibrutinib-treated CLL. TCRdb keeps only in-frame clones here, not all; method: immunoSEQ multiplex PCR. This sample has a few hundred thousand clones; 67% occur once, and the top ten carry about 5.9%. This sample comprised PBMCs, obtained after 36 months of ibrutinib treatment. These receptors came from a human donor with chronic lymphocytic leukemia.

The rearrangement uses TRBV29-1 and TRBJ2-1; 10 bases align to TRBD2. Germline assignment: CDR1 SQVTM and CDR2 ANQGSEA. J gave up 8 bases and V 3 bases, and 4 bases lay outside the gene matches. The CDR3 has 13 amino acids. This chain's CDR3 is CSVDSGGPDEQFF. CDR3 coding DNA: TGCAGCGTTGATAGCGGGGGGCCGGATGAGCAGTTCTTC.

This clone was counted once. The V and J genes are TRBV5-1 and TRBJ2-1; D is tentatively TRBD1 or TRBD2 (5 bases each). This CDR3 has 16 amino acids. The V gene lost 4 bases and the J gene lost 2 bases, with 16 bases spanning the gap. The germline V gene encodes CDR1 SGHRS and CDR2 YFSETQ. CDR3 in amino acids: CASSPPVLGAYNEQFF. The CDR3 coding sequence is TGCGCCAGCAGCCCGCCTGTATTGGGGGCCTACAATGAGCAGTTCTTC.

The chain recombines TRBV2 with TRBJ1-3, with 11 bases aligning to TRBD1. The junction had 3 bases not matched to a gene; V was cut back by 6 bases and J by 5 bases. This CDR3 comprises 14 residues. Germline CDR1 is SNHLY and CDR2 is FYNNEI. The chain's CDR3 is CASRDRGPRNTIYF. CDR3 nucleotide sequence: TGTGCCAGCAGGGACAGGGGGCCAAGAAACACCATATATTTT.

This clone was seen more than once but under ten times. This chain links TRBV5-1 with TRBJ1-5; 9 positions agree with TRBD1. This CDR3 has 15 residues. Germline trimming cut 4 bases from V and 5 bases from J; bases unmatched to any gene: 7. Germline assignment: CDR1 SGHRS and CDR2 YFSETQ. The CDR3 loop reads CASSPTGTGYQPQHF. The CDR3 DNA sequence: TGCGCCAGCAGCCCAACCGGGACAGGGTATCAGCCCCAGCATTTT. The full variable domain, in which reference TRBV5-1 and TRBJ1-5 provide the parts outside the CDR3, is KAGVTQTPRYLIKTRGQQVTLSCSPISGHRSVSWYQQTPGQGLQFLFEYFSETQRNKGNFPGRFSGRQFSNSRSEMNVSTLELGDSALYLCASSPTGTGYQPQHFGDGTRLSIL.

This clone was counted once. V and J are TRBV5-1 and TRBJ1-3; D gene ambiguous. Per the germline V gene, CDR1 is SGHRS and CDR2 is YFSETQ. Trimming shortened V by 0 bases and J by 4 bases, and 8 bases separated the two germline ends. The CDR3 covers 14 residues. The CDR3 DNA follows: TGCGCCAGCAGCTTGGGGACGCCAGGAAACACCATATATTTT. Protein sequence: CASSLGTPGNTIYF.

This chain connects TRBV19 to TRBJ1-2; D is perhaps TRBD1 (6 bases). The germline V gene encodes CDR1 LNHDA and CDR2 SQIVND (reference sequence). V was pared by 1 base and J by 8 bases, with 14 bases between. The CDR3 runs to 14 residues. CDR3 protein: CASSIGTGTGGYTF. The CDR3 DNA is TGTGCCAGTAGTATAGGAACAGGGACGGGAGGCTACACCTTC.

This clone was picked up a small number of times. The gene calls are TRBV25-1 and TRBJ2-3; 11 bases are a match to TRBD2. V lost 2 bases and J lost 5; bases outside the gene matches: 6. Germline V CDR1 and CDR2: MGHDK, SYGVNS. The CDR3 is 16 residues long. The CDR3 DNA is TGTGCCAGCAGTGAAAACCTAGCGGGAGGCCGAGATACGCAGTATTTT. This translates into CASSENLAGGRDTQYF.

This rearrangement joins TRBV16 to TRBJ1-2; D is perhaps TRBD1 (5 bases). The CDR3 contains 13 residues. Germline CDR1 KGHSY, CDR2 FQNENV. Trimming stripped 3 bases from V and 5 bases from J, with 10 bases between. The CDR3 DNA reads TGTGCCAGCAGCCAGGGCAGGGAGTATGGCTACACCTTC. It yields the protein CASSQGREYGYTF.

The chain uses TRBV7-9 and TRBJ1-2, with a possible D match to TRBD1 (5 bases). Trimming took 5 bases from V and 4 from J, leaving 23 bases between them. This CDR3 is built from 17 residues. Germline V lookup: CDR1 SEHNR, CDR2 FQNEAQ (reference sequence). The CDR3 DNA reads TGTGCCAGCAGCCTCGAAGTGCGGACACAAGGGGCCTATGGCTACACCTTC. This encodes CASSLEVRTQGAYGYTF.

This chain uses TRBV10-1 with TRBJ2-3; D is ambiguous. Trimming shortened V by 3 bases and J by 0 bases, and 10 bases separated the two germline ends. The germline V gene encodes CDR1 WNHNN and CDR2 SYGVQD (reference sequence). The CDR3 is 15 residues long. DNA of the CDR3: TGCGCCAGCAGTGATGAAGGTACTAGCACAGATACGCAGTATTTT. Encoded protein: CASSDEGTSTDTQYF.

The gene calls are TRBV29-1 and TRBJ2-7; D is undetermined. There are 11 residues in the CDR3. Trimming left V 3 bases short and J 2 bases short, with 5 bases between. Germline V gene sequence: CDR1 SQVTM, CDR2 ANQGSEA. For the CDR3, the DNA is TGCAGCGTTGAGGACGCCTACGAGCAGTACTTC. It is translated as CSVEDAYEQYF.

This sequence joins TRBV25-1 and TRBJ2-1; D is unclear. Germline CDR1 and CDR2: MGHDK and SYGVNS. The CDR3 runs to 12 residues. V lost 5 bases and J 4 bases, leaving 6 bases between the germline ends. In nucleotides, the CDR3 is TGTGCCAGCAGTTTGGGATACAATGAGCAGTTCTTC. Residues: CASSLGYNEQFF.

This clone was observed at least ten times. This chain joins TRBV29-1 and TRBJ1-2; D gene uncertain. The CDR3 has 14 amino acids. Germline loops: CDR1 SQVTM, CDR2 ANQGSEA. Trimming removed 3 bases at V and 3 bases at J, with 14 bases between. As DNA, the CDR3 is TGCAGCGTTGATCTGGGGTTCTCGTACTATGGCTACACCTTC. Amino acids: CSVDLGFSYYGYTF.